Shown below are 19 T cell receptor beta chains from a single sample sequenced in a study of cytomegalovirus exposure and HLA in healthy donors. PCR used 60 Vbeta primers and 13 Jbeta primers. TCRdb keeps only in-frame clones here, not all; method: immunoSEQ multiplex PCR. The repertoire includes roughly 250,000 clones, roughly 81% of them detected once, and roughly 2% sits in the top ten. The sample taken for sequencing was PBMCs. Every receptor here comes from a woman aged 40 to 50 in good health and CMV-seropositive.

The genes are TRBV21-1 and TRBJ1-3; the table's D call, TRBD1, was not checked against the DNA. TRBV21-1 is a pseudogene locus. The CDR3 runs to 17 residues. CDR3 sequence (DNA): TGTGCCAGCAGCCGAACGGGACAGGCGGGCTCTGGAAACACCATATATTTT. Translation: CASSRTGQAGSGNTIYF.

J is TRBJ1-1 and V is TRBV27; D is unresolved. V was shortened by 5 bases and J by 5 bases, with 12 bases between the two germline ends. CDR3 size: 13 residues. Looked up from germline, CDR1 is MNHEY and CDR2 is SMNVEV (reference sequence). CDR3: CASSPRLVTEAFF. The DNA of the CDR3 is TGTGCCAGCAGTCCGCGCTTAGTAACTGAAGCTTTCTTT.

The V gene is TRBV5-4, the J gene TRBJ2-5; D call uncertain. The CDR3 has 12 amino acids. Germline V gene lookup returns CDR1 SGHNT and CDR2 YYREEE (reference sequence). Trimming pared 4 bases from V and 1 base from J, leaving 5 bases between. The CDR3 region is CASSIGQETQYF. The CDR3 DNA reads as TGTGCCAGCAGCATCGGCCAAGAGACCCAGTACTTC.

The chain couples TRBV11-1 to TRBJ2-5, with 7 bases lining up with TRBD1. The CDR3 consists of 16 residues. Germline CDR1 and CDR2: SGHAT and FQDESV (reference sequence). After removal of 1 base from V and 5 bases from J, the junction contained 10 bases not matched to a gene. In nucleotides, the CDR3 is TGTGCCAGCAGCTTAGTCGGGACAGCGACCCAGGAGACCCAGTACTTC. Protein: CASSLVGTATQETQYF.

This clone is a singleton in its sample. This chain uses TRBV5-6 with TRBJ2-7, with D tentatively TRBD1 (6 bases). V was trimmed by 4 bases and J by 5 bases, leaving 16 bases between them. CDR3 size: 14 residues. CDR1 SGHDT and CDR2 YYEEEE come from the germline V gene. This chain's CDR3 is CASSETRGMDEQYF. Here the CDR3 DNA reads TGTGCCAGCAGCGAAACCAGGGGAATGGACGAGCAGTACTTC.

The CDR3 is CSAKGPATIYF. In nucleotides, the CDR3 is TGCAGTGCTAAGGGGCCGGCCACCATATATTTT. The V and J genes are TRBV20-1 and TRBJ1-3; possible D gene TRBD1, 5 bases. This CDR3 is 11 amino acids long. Germline V gene lookup returns CDR1 DFQATT and CDR2 SNEGSKA (reference sequence). Trimming cost V 4 bases and J 9 bases, with 10 bases left between them.

The chain carries TRBV2 and TRBJ2-5; 13 positions match TRBD2. This CDR3 has 15 residues. The junction had 3 bases not matched to a gene; V was cut back by 6 bases and J by 2 bases. Germline V gene sequence: CDR1 SNHLY, CDR2 FYNNEI. This CDR3 is CASRPGLAGQETQYF. For the CDR3, the DNA is TGTGCCAGCAGGCCGGGACTAGCGGGACAAGAGACCCAGTACTTC.

The chain carries TRBV10-3 and TRBJ1-1; TRBD1 matches 8 bases. In germline, CDR1 is ENHRY, CDR2 SYGVKD. This CDR3 has 14 amino acids. With 5 bases clipped from V and 1 base from J, the junction kept 3 bases outside the gene matches. The CDR3 spells CAISQGQANTEAFF. The CDR3 bases are TGTGCCATCAGTCAGGGACAGGCGAACACTGAAGCTTTCTTT.

The chain recombines TRBV25-1 with TRBJ2-6; 9 bases are shared with TRBD1. Unmatched junction bases numbered 7, after V lost 4 bases and J lost 0 bases. This CDR3 is built from 18 residues. CDR1 is MGHDK, CDR2 SYGVNS, per germline. CDR3 sequence reads: CASSGWDRVSSGANVLTF. The CDR3 nucleotides read TGTGCCAGCAGTGGATGGGACAGGGTGAGCTCTGGGGCCAACGTCCTGACTTTC.

The chain recombines TRBV15 with TRBJ2-4; 10 bases are shared with TRBD2. Germline CDR1 and CDR2: LNHNV and YYDKDF (reference sequence). The CDR3 runs to 15 residues. Germline trimming cut 4 bases from V and 1 base from J; bases unmatched to any gene: 1. CDR3 sequence (DNA): TGTGCCACCAGCATGGGACTAGCGGCCAAAAACATTCAGTACTTC. Its protein product is CATSMGLAAKNIQYF.

J is TRBJ1-5 and V is TRBV6-1, with 7 nucleotides matching TRBD1. Per germline, CDR1 MNHNS and CDR2 SASEGT. The CDR3 has 13 amino acids. J gave up 6 bases and V 9 bases, and 8 bases lay outside the gene matches. Here the CDR3 reads CASYQGGTQPQHF. The CDR3, as DNA: TGTGCCAGTTATCAGGGGGGAACTCAGCCCCAGCATTTT.

This rearrangement joins TRBV29-1 to TRBJ1-1, with D tentatively TRBD1 (6 bases). Per germline, CDR1 SQVTM and CDR2 ANQGSEA. The CDR3 extends over 13 amino acids. Trimming removed 7 bases from V and 0 bases from J, with 12 bases in between. The DNA of the CDR3 is TGCAGCGGAAAACAGGGACTGAACACTGAAGCTTTCTTT. Protein product: CSGKQGLNTEAFF.

This chain connects TRBV14 to TRBJ2-3; 8 bases fit TRBD2. The CDR3 spans 17 residues. Germline V gene lookup returns CDR1 SGHDN and CDR2 FVKESK. V was clipped by 1 base and J by 4 bases; unmatched bases: 10. The CDR3 DNA sequence: TGTGCCAGCAGCCAAGTAAAGGGCCTAGCGGGTGCAGATACGCAGTATTTT. Its translation is CASSQVKGLAGADTQYF.

V and J are TRBV28 and TRBJ2-7, with TRBD2 identical over 8 bases. J was trimmed by 3 bases and V by 2 bases; bases with no gene match: 3. Germline V gene data show CDR1 as MDHEN and CDR2 as SYDVKM. This CDR3 comprises 14 residues. The CDR3 bases are TGTGCCAGCAGTTTAGGCAGCGGGAGCTACGAGCAGTACTTC. Amino acid sequence: CASSLGSGSYEQYF.

The chain is built from TRBV29-1 and TRBJ2-7; 9 nucleotides agree with TRBD1. The length of the CDR3 is 15 residues. V gave up 1 base and J gave up 6 bases; unmatched junction bases: 10. From germline, CDR1 is SQVTM and CDR2 ANQGSEA. DNA for the CDR3: TGCAGCGTTGAAGGGGCGGGGGTGACAGGGGGCGAGCAGTACTTC. It is translated as CSVEGAGVTGGEQYF.

This clone was seen just once. This chain uses TRBV4-2 with TRBJ1-1; TRBD1 is a possible D gene (5 bases). The V end lost 0 bases, the J end lost 0 bases, and 14 bases lay between the germline ends. CDR1 is LGHNA and CDR2 is YNFKEQ in the germline V gene. The CDR3 runs 17 residues. The CDR3 sequence: CASSQEKQAPMNTEAFF. CDR3 DNA sequence: TGTGCCAGCAGCCAAGAGAAACAGGCACCTATGAACACTGAAGCTTTCTTT.

In this sample, this clone turned up a few times. The V call is TRBV10-3, the J call TRBJ2-5, with 7 bases fitting TRBD1. The CDR3 is 13 amino acids. Germline trimming cut 5 bases from V and 5 bases from J; bases unmatched to any gene: 5. Germline V gene sequence: CDR1 ENHRY, CDR2 SYGVKD. The CDR3 region is CAISPTGMETQYF. For the CDR3, the DNA is TGTGCCATCAGTCCGACAGGGATGGAGACCCAGTACTTC.

This clone has only a few counts. The chain uses TRBV6-5 and TRBJ2-7, with 10 bases fitting TRBD1. The CDR3 is 14 amino acids. Unmatched junction bases numbered 5, after V lost 5 bases and J lost 4 bases. Germline CDR1 reads MNHEY; CDR2 reads SVGAGI. The CDR3 reads CASSIDRGRYEQYF. The DNA for the CDR3 is TGTGCCAGCAGTATAGACAGGGGGCGTTACGAGCAGTACTTC.

This clone came up once. The V gene is TRBV7-3, the J gene TRBJ1-6; D is possibly TRBD1 (6 bases). CDR3 length: 15 residues. V gave up 5 bases and J gave up 7 bases, with 15 bases separating them. Germline V gene lookup returns CDR1 SGHTA and CDR2 FQGTGA. The CDR3 protein is CASSPGEGRNSPLHF. Here the CDR3 DNA reads TGTGCCAGCAGCCCAGGGGAGGGCCGGAATTCACCCCTCCACTTT.